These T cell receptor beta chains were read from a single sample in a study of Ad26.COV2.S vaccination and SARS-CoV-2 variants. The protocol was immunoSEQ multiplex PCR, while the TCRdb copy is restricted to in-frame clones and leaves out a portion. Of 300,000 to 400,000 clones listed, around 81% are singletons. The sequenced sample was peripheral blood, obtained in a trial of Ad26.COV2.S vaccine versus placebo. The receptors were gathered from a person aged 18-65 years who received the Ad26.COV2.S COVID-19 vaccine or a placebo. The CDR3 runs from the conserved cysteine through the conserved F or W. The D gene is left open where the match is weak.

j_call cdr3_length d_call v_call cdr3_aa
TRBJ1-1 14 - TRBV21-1 CASPRQGVNTEAFF
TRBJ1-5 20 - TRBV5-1 CASRPAQGPRGALSNQPQHF
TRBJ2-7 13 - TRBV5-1 CASSPTRNYEQYF
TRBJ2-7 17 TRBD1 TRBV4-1 CASSPQPQTGGSYEQYF
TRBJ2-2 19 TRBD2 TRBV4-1 CASSLSWTSGGVGTGELFF
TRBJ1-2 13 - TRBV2 CASSEAGRGGYTF
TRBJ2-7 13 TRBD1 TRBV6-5 CASSRQGYYEQYF
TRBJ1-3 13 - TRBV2 CASRSGVGNTIYF
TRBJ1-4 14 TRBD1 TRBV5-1 CASRWTGRNEKLFF
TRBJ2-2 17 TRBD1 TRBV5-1 CASSRGQGDANTGELFF
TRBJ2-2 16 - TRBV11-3 CASSFLKGGLAGELFF
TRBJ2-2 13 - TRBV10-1 CASSPREIGELFF
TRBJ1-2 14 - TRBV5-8 CASSLDRISYGYTF
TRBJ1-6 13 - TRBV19 CASSIGDNSPLHF
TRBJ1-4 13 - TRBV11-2 CASSFSGNEKLFF
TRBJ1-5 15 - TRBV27 CASSPIDRDEPPQHF
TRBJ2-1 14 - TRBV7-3 CASSLDSFYNEQFF
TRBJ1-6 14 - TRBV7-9 CASRPTGYNSPLHF
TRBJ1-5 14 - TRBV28 CASNPGGIGQPQHF
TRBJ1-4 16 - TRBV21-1 CASSKGGGTALEKLFF
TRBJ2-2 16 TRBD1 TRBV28 CASVDQGALNTGELFF
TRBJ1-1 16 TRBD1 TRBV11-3 CASSLGQTNPDTEAFF
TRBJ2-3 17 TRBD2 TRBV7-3 CASSDYIAGLSTDTQYF
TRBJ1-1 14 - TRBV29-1 CSVAGGGPHTEAFF
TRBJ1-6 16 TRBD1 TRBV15 CATSRGRGTGVSPLHF
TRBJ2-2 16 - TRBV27 CASSLEAGRGTGELFF
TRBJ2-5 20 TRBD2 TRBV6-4 CASSDSLPSTSGGTQETQYF
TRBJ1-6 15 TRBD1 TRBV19 CASSIRPTGPTRPHF
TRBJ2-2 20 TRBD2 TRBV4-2 CASSQDRTSGGEWSTGELFF
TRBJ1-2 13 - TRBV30 CAWTFNSQGGYTF
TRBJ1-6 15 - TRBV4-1 CASSQTGLVNSPLHF
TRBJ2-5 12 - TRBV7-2 CASSLATETQYF
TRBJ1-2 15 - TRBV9 CASSPQGSTNYGYTF
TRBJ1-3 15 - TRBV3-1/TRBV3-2 CASSRRTADGNTIYF
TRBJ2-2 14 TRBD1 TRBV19 CASTATGYTGELFF
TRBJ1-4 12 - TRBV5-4 CASSSKNEKLFF
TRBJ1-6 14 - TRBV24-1 CATSVGTPNSPLHF
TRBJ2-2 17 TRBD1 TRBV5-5 CASSLEPGQGVSGELFF
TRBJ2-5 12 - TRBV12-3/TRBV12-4 CASSLALPNQYF
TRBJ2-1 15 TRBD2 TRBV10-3 CAASGGDILGNEQFF
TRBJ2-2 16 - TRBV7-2 CASSSPLGANTGELFF
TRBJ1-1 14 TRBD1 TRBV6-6 CASSGPQGVTEAFF